The 20 T cell receptor beta chains below come from one sample, sequenced in a study of human T cells and chemical hapten exposure. This sample's time point: patch test 3, about 24 weeks after DPC sensitization. Treatment of the sample: therapeutic diphenylcyclopropenone sensitization with weekly scalp DPC. One entry per CDR3 protein, called by TCRdb with MiXCR from the RACE reads. Of tens of thousands of distinct CDR3 sequences detected, less than 14% appear once; the ten largest clones hold 3.7%. The source was whole blood, collected in connection with sensitization to the hapten diphenylcyclopropenone (DPC). All receptors derive from a woman aged 45-65 years with alopecia areata. Some clones in this sample may be carry-over from other donors' samples.

The chain is built from TRBV4-3 and TRBJ2-3; the match to TRBD1 covers 11 bases. The CDR3 is 16 amino acids. The V gene end was trimmed by 0 bases and the J gene end by 4 bases; junction bases not matched to a gene: 3. The germline V gene has CDR1 LGHNA and CDR2 YSLEER. CDR3 nucleotide sequence: TGCGCCAGCAGCCAAGATTGGGACAGGGGGGCAGATACGCAGTATTTT. This translates into CASSQDWDRGADTQYF.

This clonotype was recorded many times. J is TRBJ2-7 and V is TRBV20-1; D is undetermined. The V gene's germline CDR1 is DFQATT and CDR2 SNEGSKA (reference sequence). Trimming removed 3 bases at V and 4 bases at J, with 16 bases between. The CDR3 contains 14 residues. CDR3 DNA: TGCAGTGCTAGTGAACTGGGGATTTCGTACGAGCAGTACTTC. Encoded protein: CSASELGISYEQYF.

This clonotype showed up many times. The chain has TRBV9 and TRBJ2-1; tentatively, D is TRBD2 (6 bases). Trimming cost V 0 bases and J 10 bases, with 23 bases left between them. CDR3 size: 17 residues. In germline, CDR1 is SGDLS, CDR2 YYNGEE. CDR3 nucleotides: TGTGCCAGCAGCGTAGATCTGGGGCAGGGACTGGTTATGGAGCAGTTCTTC. Amino acids: CASSVDLGQGLVMEQFF.

The CDR3 sequence is CAWRNRRVSGYTF. The CDR3 DNA is TGTGCCTGGAGAAATCGGAGGGTATCTGGCTACACCTTC. The J gene is TRBJ1-2, the V gene TRBV30; D not certain. The CDR3 consists of 13 residues. V lost 3 bases and J lost 7, with 15 bases in between. Germline V CDR1 and CDR2: GTSNPN, SVGIG (reference sequence).

This chain links TRBV14 with TRBJ2-2; 7 bases are shared with TRBD1. CDR1 SGHDN and CDR2 FVKESK come from the germline V gene. This CDR3 comprises 14 residues. Germline trimming cut 2 bases from V and 5 bases from J; bases unmatched to any gene: 2. The CDR3 protein is CASSQLQGTGELFF. The CDR3 DNA reads TGTGCCAGCAGCCAACTACAGGGGACCGGGGAGCTGTTTTTT.

This sequence joins TRBV2 and TRBJ2-3, with a possible D match to TRBD2 (6 bases). Germline CDR1 SNHLY, CDR2 FYNNEI. Deletions cut 5 bases from V and 3 bases from J, with 15 bases between. The CDR3 loop spans 15 amino acids. CDR3 sequence (DNA): TGTGCCAGCAGTTCGGGACTGTTGGGTACAGATACGCAGTATTTT. The encoded protein is CASSSGLLGTDTQYF.

The genes are TRBV7-3 and TRBJ2-2; the match to TRBD2 covers 7 bases. V shed 8 bases and J 2 bases; nucleotides not matched to a gene: 5. The germline V gene has CDR1 SGHTA and CDR2 FQGTGA. This CDR3 is 14 amino acids long. The CDR3 coding sequence is TGTGCCAGCGGGAGGGACTCTAACACCGGGGAGCTGTTTTTT. It encodes CASGRDSNTGELFF.

This rearrangement joins TRBV4-3 to TRBJ2-1; 8 nucleotides agree with TRBD2. CDR1 LGHNA and CDR2 YSLEER come from the germline V gene. The CDR3 has 17 amino acids. After removal of 0 bases from V and 3 bases from J, the junction contained 7 bases not matched to a gene. The CDR3 is CASSQEYRTSFYNEQFF. The CDR3, as DNA: TGCGCCAGCAGCCAAGAATATCGGACTAGCTTCTACAATGAGCAGTTCTTC.

This clonotype was found many times. The V call is TRBV12-5, the J call TRBJ1-1; no clear D. Trimming stripped 1 base from V and 1 base from J, with 7 bases between. This CDR3 comprises 14 residues. Germline CDR1 LGHNT, CDR2 FRNRAP. CDR3 bases: TGTGCTAGTGGTTTGGGACCCCGGAACACTGAAGCTTTCTTT. Amino acid sequence: CASGLGPRNTEAFF. Based on the CDR3 plus reference TRBV12-5 and TRBJ1-1, the full variable domain is DARVTQTPRHKVTEMGQEVTMRCQPILGHNTVFWYRQTMMQGLELLAYFRNRAPLDDSGMPKDRFSAEMPDATLATLKIQPSEPRDSAVYFCASGLGPRNTEAFFGQGTRLTVV.

This clonotype was counted many times. The rearrangement links TRBV20-1 to TRBJ2-7, with D unclear. The CDR3 covers 15 residues. Germline values: CDR1 DFQATT, CDR2 SNEGSKA (reference sequence). V lost 2 bases to trimming and J lost 0 bases, with 14 bases between them. The CDR3 loop is CSARPQRHNSYEQYF. For the CDR3, the DNA is TGCAGTGCTAGACCACAGAGACACAACTCCTACGAGCAGTACTTC.

The chain uses TRBV12-3 or TRBV12-4 and TRBJ1-4; no firm D call. The CDR3 is 15 residues long. The V gene lost 2 bases and the J gene lost 7 bases, with 14 bases spanning the gap. The CDR3 coding sequence is TGTGCCAGCAGTTTATACGGACTGTCTGGTGAAAAACTGTTTTTT. Its translation: CASSLYGLSGEKLFF.

This clonotype was seen repeatedly, ten times or more. The V call is TRBV19, the J call TRBJ1-5, with TRBD1 identical over 9 bases. CDR1 and CDR2 from the germline V gene are LNHDA and SQIVND (reference sequence). This CDR3 spans 14 amino acids. Unmatched junction bases numbered 3, after V lost 5 bases and J lost 4 bases. The CDR3 nucleotides read TGTGCCAGTAGTCCCGGGACAGGGAATCAGCCCCAGCATTTT. This translates into CASSPGTGNQPQHF.

This chain uses TRBV10-3 with TRBJ1-5; D might be TRBD1 (5 bases). The CDR3 covers 14 residues. The V end was cut by 5 bases, the J end by 7 bases, with 15 bases between. Germline CDR1 reads ENHRY; CDR2 reads SYGVKD. CDR3 sequence (DNA): TGTGCCATCAGTCCTGGACGGGGCCACCAGCCCCAGCATTTT. It specifies CAISPGRGHQPQHF.

This clonotype was found a few times. The V call is TRBV6-2 or TRBV6-3, the J call TRBJ1-1, with D possibly TRBD1 on 6 matching bases. CDR1 and CDR2 from the germline V gene are MNHEY and SVGEGT. V shed 5 bases and J shed 11 bases, with 12 bases lying between them. This CDR3 region has 11 residues. This CDR3 reads CASSQGRMAFF. The CDR3 DNA is TGTGCCAGCAGTCAGGGGAGGATGGCTTTCTTT.

V usage is TRBV6-6 and J usage is TRBJ2-3; the D is unclear. Trimming removed 0 bases from V and 0 bases from J, with 10 bases in between. The CDR3 totals 16 residues. Germline CDR1 MNHNY, CDR2 SVGAGI (reference sequence). The CDR3 DNA is TGTGCCAGCAGTTACTCGAAGGCGCCAAGCACAGATACGCAGTATTTT. Translating gives CASSYSKAPSTDTQYF.

V and J are TRBV20-1 and TRBJ2-6; a possible D gene is TRBD1 (6 bases). V was clipped by 6 bases and J by 4 bases, with 13 bases between them. The CDR3 is 14 amino acids. Looked up from germline, CDR1 is DFQATT and CDR2 is SNEGSKA (reference sequence). CDR3 in DNA: TGCAGTGCCCGAGCAGGGGACGGGGCCAACGTCCTGACTTTC. Protein: CSARAGDGANVLTF.

This chain uses TRBV7-8 with TRBJ2-3; D tentatively reads TRBD1 or TRBD2 (6 bases each). Germline lookup yields CDR1 SGHVS and CDR2 FQNEAQ. Trimming removed 1 base at V and 5 bases at J, with 10 bases between. CDR3 length: 14 residues. In DNA form, the CDR3 reads TGTGCCAGCAGCTTAGGGGGGGCCAAAGATACGCAGTATTTT. Residues: CASSLGGAKDTQYF.

The table lists this clonotype with many counts. The rearrangement links TRBV11-2 to TRBJ2-3; 10 bases align to TRBD2. Losses at the gene ends were 0 bases for V and 4 bases for J; bases not matched to a gene: 7. The V gene's germline CDR1 is SGHAT and CDR2 FQNNGV. The CDR3 has 17 residues. The CDR3 protein is CASSLELAGVGADTQYF. As DNA, the CDR3 is TGTGCCAGCAGCTTAGAGCTAGCGGGAGTCGGGGCAGATACGCAGTATTTT.

The sample holds a few counts of this clonotype. The chain links TRBV2 to TRBJ2-2; 12 bases are shared with TRBD2. V dropped 7 bases and J dropped 3; count of bases not matched to a gene: 12. The CDR3 contains 18 residues. Looked up from germline, CDR1 is SNHLY and CDR2 is FYNNEI. This CDR3 reads CASMPASGRAVDTGELFF. In DNA, the CDR3 is TGTGCCAGCATGCCGGCTAGCGGGAGGGCCGTGGACACCGGGGAGCTGTTTTTT.

This clonotype was seen many times. This sequence joins TRBV7-8 and TRBJ2-1; D remains ambiguous. This CDR3 is built from 13 residues. The V gene's germline CDR1 is SGHVS and CDR2 FQNEAQ. V shed 1 base and J shed 6 bases, with 7 bases lying between them. Written as DNA, the CDR3 is TGTGCCAGCAGCTTAGAACCTAGCAATGAGCAGTTCTTC. As protein: CASSLEPSNEQFF.